One and the same sample provided the 13 T cell receptor beta chains below, sequenced in a study of blood T cell repertoires in COVID-19. Profiled with immunoSEQ multiplex PCR; TCRdb holds only in-frame clones, not every one. This table holds 110,000 to 150,000 clones, approximately 92% found once. Sequencing used peripheral blood. The receptors shown here come from a woman aged 55-69 years with active COVID-19.

In its sample, this clone was seen once. The CDR3 nucleotides are TGTGCCAGCAGCTTAGGGACTAGCGCAGATACGCAGTATTTT. Translated: CASSLGTSADTQYF. This chain uses TRBV7-2 with TRBJ2-3, with 9 bases matching TRBD2. The CDR3 contains 14 residues. CDR1 and CDR2 from the germline V gene are SGHTA and FQGNSA. V lost 1 base and J lost 4; bases outside the gene matches: 0.

This chain joins TRBV15 and TRBJ1-4; TRBD1 agrees at 7 bases. This CDR3 comprises 15 residues. After removal of 1 base from V and 5 bases from J, the junction contained 4 bases not matched to a gene. The germline CDR1 and CDR2 sequences are LNHNV and YYDKDF (reference sequence). CDR3 in amino acids: CATSRGEGGNEKLFF. The CDR3 nucleotides read TGTGCCACCAGCAGAGGCGAAGGGGGCAATGAAAAACTGTTTTTT.

The rearrangement uses TRBV2 and TRBJ2-1; 9 bases align to TRBD1. The J segment lost 1 base and the V segment lost 11 bases, leaving 6 bases of the junction unmatched. This CDR3 region has 14 residues. Germline CDR1 and CDR2: SNHLY and FYNNEI. The CDR3 protein is CAGGGQGSYNEQFF. The CDR3 nucleotides are TGTGCCGGGGGGGGACAGGGTTCCTACAATGAGCAGTTCTTC.

The genes are TRBV19 and TRBJ2-5; the D gene is possibly TRBD1 (5 bases). Looked up from germline, CDR1 is LNHDA and CDR2 is SQIVND (reference sequence). V lost 3 bases and J 4 bases, leaving 12 bases between the germline ends. The length of the CDR3 is 14 residues. The CDR3 region has the DNA TGTGCCAGTAGTATGATACAGGCCCCAGAGACCCAGTACTTC. It codes for CASSMIQAPETQYF.

This clone was recorded only once. The V call is TRBV5-1, the J call TRBJ2-5, with TRBD2 identical over 7 bases. The CDR3 length is 15 residues. V trimming: 6 bases; J trimming: 0 bases; junction bases outside the gene matches: 8. Per germline, CDR1 SGHRS and CDR2 YFSETQ. Here the CDR3 DNA reads TGCGCCAGCACGTCCCGGGGAGGGTACCAAGAGACCCAGTACTTC. It codes for CASTSRGGYQETQYF.

This clone was counted a single time. The genes are TRBV28 and TRBJ1-4, with 9 positions matching TRBD1. The CDR3 has 14 amino acids. V shed 10 bases and J 7 bases; nucleotides not matched to a gene: 10. Germline values: CDR1 MDHEN, CDR2 SYDVKM. The CDR3 protein is CATKRKQGAEKLFF. The CDR3 DNA is TGTGCCACCAAACGAAAACAGGGGGCTGAAAAACTGTTTTTT.

The chain combines TRBV19 with TRBJ2-4; 7 nucleotides match TRBD1. The trim removed 2 bases at V and 8 bases at J, leaving 6 bases unmatched. Germline CDR1 is LNHDA and CDR2 is SQIVND (reference sequence). The CDR3 consists of 14 residues. As DNA, the CDR3 is TGTGCCAGTAGTATACGACAGGGTTGGGACATTCAGTACTTC. As protein: CASSIRQGWDIQYF.

The chain couples TRBV18 to TRBJ1-2, with TRBD1 identical over 7 bases. J lost 3 bases, V lost 0 bases, and 4 bases had no gene match. Germline assignment: CDR1 KGHSH and CDR2 LQKENI. The length of the CDR3 is 15 residues. The CDR3 bases are TGTGCCAGCTCACCACCGGCAGGGGGGCACTATGGCTACACCTTC. Amino acids: CASSPPAGGHYGYTF.

The chain combines TRBV2 with TRBJ2-3; 11 bases align to TRBD2. Losses at the gene ends were 8 bases for V and 1 base for J; bases not matched to a gene: 5. Germline CDR1 reads SNHLY; CDR2 reads FYNNEI. The CDR3 has 15 residues. CDR3 nucleotides: TGTGCCAGCTACGTGGGACTAGCGGGCACAGATACGCAGTATTTT. Amino acids: CASYVGLAGTDTQYF.

This chain connects TRBV28 to TRBJ2-3; the D gene is possibly TRBD2 (5 bases). Germline lookup yields CDR1 MDHEN and CDR2 SYDVKM. This CDR3 region has 16 residues. The V end lost 7 bases, the J end lost 2 bases, and 19 bases lay between the germline ends. The CDR3 region has the DNA TGTGCCAGCATCGGATTGGCTAGCCTTAACACAGATACGCAGTATTTT. Translation gives CASIGLASLNTDTQYF.

The chain is built from TRBV2 and TRBJ2-5; D possibly corresponds to TRBD1 (5 bases). Germline assignment: CDR1 SNHLY and CDR2 FYNNEI. The CDR3 is 13 amino acids. V dropped 3 bases and J dropped 4 bases, with 9 bases sitting between them. DNA for the CDR3: TGTGCCAGCAGTGACAGGGTCGGAGAGACCCAGTACTTC. This sequence encodes CASSDRVGETQYF.

This clone showed up just a few times. The rearrangement links TRBV10-2 to TRBJ2-1; 13 bases map to TRBD2. This CDR3 has 14 amino acids. CDR1 is WSHSY and CDR2 is SAAADI in the germline V gene. V shed 10 bases and J 6 bases; nucleotides not matched to a gene: 6. CDR3 amino acids: CATTSGRALNEQFF. CDR3 coding DNA: TGCGCCACCACTAGCGGGAGGGCCCTCAATGAGCAGTTCTTC.

The rearrangement joins TRBV6-1 to TRBJ1-3; D might be TRBD1 (6 bases). Looked up from germline, CDR1 is MNHNS and CDR2 is SASEGT. V lost 1 base to trimming and J lost 0 bases, with 7 bases between them. The CDR3 sequence is 15 residues long. CDR3 nucleotide sequence: TGTGCCAGCAGTGAAGGGACAGCCTCTGGAAACACCATATATTTT. Its protein product is CASSEGTASGNTIYF.